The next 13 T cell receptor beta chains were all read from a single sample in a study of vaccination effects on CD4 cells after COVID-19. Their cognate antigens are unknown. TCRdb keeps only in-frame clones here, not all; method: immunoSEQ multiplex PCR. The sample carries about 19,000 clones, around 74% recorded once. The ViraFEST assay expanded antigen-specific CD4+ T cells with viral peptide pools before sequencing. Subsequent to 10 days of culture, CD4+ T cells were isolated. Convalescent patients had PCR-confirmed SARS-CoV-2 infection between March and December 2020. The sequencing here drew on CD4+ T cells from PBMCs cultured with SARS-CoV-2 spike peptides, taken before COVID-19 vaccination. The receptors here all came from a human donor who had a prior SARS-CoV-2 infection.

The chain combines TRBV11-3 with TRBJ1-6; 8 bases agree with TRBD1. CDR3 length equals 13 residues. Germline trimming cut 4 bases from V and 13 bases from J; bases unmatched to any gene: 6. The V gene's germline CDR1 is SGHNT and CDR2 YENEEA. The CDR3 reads CASSSWTGSPLHF. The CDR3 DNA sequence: TGTGCCAGCAGCTCGTGGACAGGGAGTCCCCTCCACTTT.

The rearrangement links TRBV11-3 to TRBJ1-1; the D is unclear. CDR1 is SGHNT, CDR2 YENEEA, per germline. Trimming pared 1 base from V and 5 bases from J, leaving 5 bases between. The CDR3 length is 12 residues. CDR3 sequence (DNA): TGTGCCAGCAGCTTAGGGAGGACTGAAGCTTTCTTT. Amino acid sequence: CASSLGRTEAFF.

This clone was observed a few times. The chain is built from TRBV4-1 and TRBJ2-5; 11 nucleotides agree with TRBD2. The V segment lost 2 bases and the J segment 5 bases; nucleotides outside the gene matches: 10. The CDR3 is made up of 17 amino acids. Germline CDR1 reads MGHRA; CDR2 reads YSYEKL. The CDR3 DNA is TGCGCCAGCAGCCAAACTAATCCGGGACTAGCGGCGGAGACCCAGTACTTC. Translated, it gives CASSQTNPGLAAETQYF.

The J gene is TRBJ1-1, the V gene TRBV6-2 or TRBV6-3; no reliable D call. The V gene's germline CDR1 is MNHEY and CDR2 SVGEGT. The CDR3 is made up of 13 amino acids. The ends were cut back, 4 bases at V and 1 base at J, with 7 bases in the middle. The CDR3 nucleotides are TGTGCCAGCAGTTTCGCCAGGAACACTGAAGCTTTCTTT. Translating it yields CASSFARNTEAFF.

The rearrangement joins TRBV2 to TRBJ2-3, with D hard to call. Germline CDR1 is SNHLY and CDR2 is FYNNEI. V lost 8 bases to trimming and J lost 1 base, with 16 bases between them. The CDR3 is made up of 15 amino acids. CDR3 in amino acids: CASARNSAGTDTQYF. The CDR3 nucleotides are TGTGCCAGCGCGCGGAACTCGGCCGGCACAGATACGCAGTATTTT.

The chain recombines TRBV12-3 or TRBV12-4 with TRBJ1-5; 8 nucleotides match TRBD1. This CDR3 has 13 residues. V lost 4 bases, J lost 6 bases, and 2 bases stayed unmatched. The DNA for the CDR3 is TGTGCCAGCAGTTATCAGGGGGCTCAGCCCCAGCATTTT. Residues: CASSYQGAQPQHF.

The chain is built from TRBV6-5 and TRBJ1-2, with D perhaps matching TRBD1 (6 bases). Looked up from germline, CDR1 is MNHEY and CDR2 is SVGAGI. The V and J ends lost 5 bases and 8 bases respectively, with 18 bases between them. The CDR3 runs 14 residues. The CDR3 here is CASSQINRVQGYTF. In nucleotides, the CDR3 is TGTGCCAGCAGTCAAATAAACAGGGTTCAGGGCTACACCTTC.

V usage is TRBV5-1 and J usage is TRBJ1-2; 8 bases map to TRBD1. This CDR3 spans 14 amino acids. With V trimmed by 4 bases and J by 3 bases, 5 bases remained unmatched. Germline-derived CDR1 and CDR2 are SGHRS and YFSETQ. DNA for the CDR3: TGCGCCAGCAGCGGAACGGACAGGGACTATGGCTACACCTTC. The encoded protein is CASSGTDRDYGYTF.

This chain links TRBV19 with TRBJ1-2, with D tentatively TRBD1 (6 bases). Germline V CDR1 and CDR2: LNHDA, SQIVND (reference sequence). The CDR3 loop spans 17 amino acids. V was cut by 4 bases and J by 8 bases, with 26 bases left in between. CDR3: CASSKGQLMSYGGGYTF. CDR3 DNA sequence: TGTGCCAGTAGTAAGGGACAATTGATGTCCTATGGTGGAGGCTACACCTTC.

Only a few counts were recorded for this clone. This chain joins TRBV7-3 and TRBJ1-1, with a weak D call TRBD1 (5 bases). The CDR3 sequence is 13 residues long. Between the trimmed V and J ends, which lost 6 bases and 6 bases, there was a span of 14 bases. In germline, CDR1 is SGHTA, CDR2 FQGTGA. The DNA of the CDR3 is TGTGCCAGCAGAGGACACTCCGAGTCTGAAGCTTTCTTT. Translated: CASRGHSESEAFF.

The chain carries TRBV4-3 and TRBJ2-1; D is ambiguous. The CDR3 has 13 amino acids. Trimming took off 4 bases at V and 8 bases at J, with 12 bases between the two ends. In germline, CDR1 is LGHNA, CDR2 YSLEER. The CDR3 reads CASSRNPPHEQFF. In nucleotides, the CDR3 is TGCGCCAGCAGCCGAAACCCCCCTCATGAGCAGTTCTTC.

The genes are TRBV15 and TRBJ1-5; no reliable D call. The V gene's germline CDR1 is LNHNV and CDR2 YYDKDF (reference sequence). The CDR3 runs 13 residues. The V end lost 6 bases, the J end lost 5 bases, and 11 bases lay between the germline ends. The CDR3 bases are TGTGCCACCAGTCACATATCCTATCAGCCCCAGCATTTT. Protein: CATSHISYQPQHF.

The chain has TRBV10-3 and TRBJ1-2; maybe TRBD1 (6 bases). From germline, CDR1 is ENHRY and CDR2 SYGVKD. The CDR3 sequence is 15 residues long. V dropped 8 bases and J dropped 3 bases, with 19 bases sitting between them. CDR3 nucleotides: TGTGCCATCCGACCGCGACTGGGGGCTGACTATGGCTACACCTTC. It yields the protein CAIRPRLGADYGYTF.